This note documents a single T cell receptor beta chain sequence. Its antigen is unidentified. V lost 3 bases and J 4 bases, leaving 14 bases between the germline ends. This CDR3 has 15 amino acids. The germline gives CDR1 SGHRS, CDR2 YFSETQ. This sample stems from a study of post-analysis software for immune sequencing data. Study context: Disease trajectories encompassed relapsing-remitting, secondary progressive and progressive-relapsing multiple sclerosis.

Presence of unique molecular identifiers characterized the TCR beta cDNA libraries. TCRdb recomputed calls from the PCR reads with MiXCR, one row per CDR3 protein. The sample gives over 300,000 distinct CDR3 sequences, around a third of which show up once; under 15% is in the top ten. Findings of the study overall: The study found significantly lower normalized Chao1 diversity in multiple sclerosis patients than in controls. Among 5 or 6 TRBV segments more frequent in patients than controls were TRBV5-6, TRBV5-1 and TRBV20-1.

Sequencing was carried out using blood. The chain joins TRBV5-1 to TRBJ1-3, with D unresolved. The TCR was taken from a girl aged 10 to 17 with multiple sclerosis. The CDR3 region has the DNA TGCGCCAGCAGCTCCGGTCCTAGCAGCGGAAACACCATATATTTT. It translates to CASSSGPSSGNTIYF.